These T cell receptor beta chains were read from a single sample in a study of blood T cell repertoires in COVID-19. Some clones are missing from TCRdb's copy, which holds only in-frame ones; the method was immunoSEQ multiplex PCR. The repertoire has approximately 46,000 clones, approximately 86% of them found once; the top ten carry about 4%. Sequences were obtained from peripheral blood. The receptors stem from a woman aged 70 to 79 with acute or convalescent COVID-19. The CDR3 runs from the conserved cysteine through the conserved F or W. Fields, in order: J gene, D gene, clone size, V gene, CDR3 DNA, CDR3 protein. D genes are given only for firm matches. Clone size appears in some rows only: once, few, many, or a class for an expanded clone.

J gene: TRBJ1-1
D gene: TRBD1
clone size: .
V gene: TRBV6-5
CDR3 DNA: TGTGCCAGCAGCCTCACACAGGGGCCGGCTTTCTTT
CDR3 protein: CASSLTQGPAFF

J gene: TRBJ1-1
D gene: .
clone size: few
V gene: TRBV7-2
CDR3 DNA: TGTGCCAGCAGTTCCCAGGGCCTGAGGACTGAAGCTTTCTTT
CDR3 protein: CASSSQGLRTEAFF

J gene: TRBJ1-1
D gene: .
clone size: .
V gene: TRBV18
CDR3 DNA: TGTGCCAGCTCACAAAGGACAGCCAAGAACACTGAAGCTTTCTTT
CDR3 protein: CASSQRTAKNTEAFF

J gene: TRBJ2-3
D gene: TRBD2
clone size: .
V gene: TRBV9
CDR3 DNA: TGTGCCAGCAGCGTAGCAGGACTAGCGGGAGAGTCTAGCACAGATACGCAGTATTTT
CDR3 protein: CASSVAGLAGESSTDTQYF

J gene: TRBJ1-2
D gene: .
clone size: .
V gene: TRBV12-3/TRBV12-4
CDR3 DNA: TGTGCCAGCAGTTCGGTGCGGGGCTACACCTTC
CDR3 protein: CASSSVRGYTF

J gene: TRBJ1-6
D gene: .
clone size: once
V gene: TRBV9
CDR3 DNA: TGTGCCAGCAGCGGAGGTGTCTCCTATAATTCACCCCTCCACTTT
CDR3 protein: CASSGGVSYNSPLHF

J gene: TRBJ2-1
D gene: TRBD2
clone size: .
V gene: TRBV19
CDR3 DNA: TGTGCCAGTAGTATTTGGGGGACTAGCGGGAGAAACAATGAGCAGTTCTTC
CDR3 protein: CASSIWGTSGRNNEQFF

J gene: TRBJ2-2
D gene: TRBD2
clone size: few
V gene: TRBV4-2
CDR3 DNA: TGTGCCAGCAGCCAAGTATCTAGCGGGTGGAATACGAACACCGGGGAGCTGTTTTTT
CDR3 protein: CASSQVSSGWNTNTGELFF

J gene: TRBJ2-7
D gene: .
clone size: .
V gene: TRBV7-8
CDR3 DNA: TGTGCCAGCAGCCCCTTCCCTGCGCGGGGCGACGAGCAGTACTTC
CDR3 protein: CASSPFPARGDEQYF

J gene: TRBJ1-1
D gene: .
clone size: .
V gene: TRBV15
CDR3 DNA: TGTGCCACCAGCAGCGACCTACAGGACGAAGCTTTCTTT
CDR3 protein: CATSSDLQDEAFF

J gene: TRBJ2-7
D gene: TRBD1
clone size: .
V gene: TRBV5-6
CDR3 DNA: TGTGCCAGCAGCTTGGTGATTGGACAGGGGGCCCACTCCGACTACGAGCAGTACTTC
CDR3 protein: CASSLVIGQGAHSDYEQYF

J gene: TRBJ1-3
D gene: .
clone size: .
V gene: TRBV29-1
CDR3 DNA: TGCAGCGTTGATGGGTGGGCAGAAGGAAACACCATATATTTT
CDR3 protein: CSVDGWAEGNTIYF

J gene: TRBJ1-6
D gene: TRBD1
clone size: few
V gene: TRBV4-1
CDR3 DNA: TGCGCCAGCAGCCAAGCCGACAGGGTGAATTCACCCCTCCACTTT
CDR3 protein: CASSQADRVNSPLHF

J gene: TRBJ2-5
D gene: TRBD2
clone size: .
V gene: TRBV5-1
CDR3 DNA: TGCGCCAGCTTGGCTAGCGGGAGCACTGAAGAGACCCAGTACTTC
CDR3 protein: CASLASGSTEETQYF

J gene: TRBJ2-3
D gene: .
clone size: .
V gene: TRBV4-1
CDR3 DNA: TGCGCCAGCAGCCAAGAGCCAGCGGTATCAGATACGCAGTATTTT
CDR3 protein: CASSQEPAVSDTQYF

J gene: TRBJ1-1
D gene: .
clone size: .
V gene: TRBV5-1
CDR3 DNA: TGCGCCAGCAGTGGGGACTTGAACACTGAAGCTTTCTTT
CDR3 protein: CASSGDLNTEAFF

J gene: TRBJ2-3
D gene: TRBD2
clone size: .
V gene: TRBV15
CDR3 DNA: TGTGCCACCAGCAGCGGACTAGCGGGAGCCACAGATACGCAGTATTTT
CDR3 protein: CATSSGLAGATDTQYF

J gene: TRBJ2-5
D gene: TRBD2
clone size: .
V gene: TRBV10-3
CDR3 DNA: TGTGCCATCAGTAGCGGGAGCACCTCAGAGACCCAGTACTTC
CDR3 protein: CAISSGSTSETQYF

J gene: TRBJ2-3
D gene: TRBD2
clone size: .
V gene: TRBV9
CDR3 DNA: TGTGCCAGCAGCGGTAGGACTAGCGGGGTGCCCCCAGATACGCAGTATTTT
CDR3 protein: CASSGRTSGVPPDTQYF

J gene: TRBJ2-7
D gene: TRBD2
clone size: .
V gene: TRBV19
CDR3 DNA: TGTGCCAGTAGTTCAGCTAGCGGGATGAGCTCCTACGAGCAGTACTTC
CDR3 protein: CASSSASGMSSYEQYF

J gene: TRBJ2-7
D gene: .
clone size: .
V gene: TRBV14
CDR3 DNA: TGTGCCAGCAGCGCTTCGGGTTTCGGCACCCCCTACGAGCAGTACTTC
CDR3 protein: CASSASGFGTPYEQYF

J gene: TRBJ2-1
D gene: .
clone size: .
V gene: TRBV19
CDR3 DNA: TGTGCCAGTCTTTTTCAGCCAGGCCCTTACAATGAGCAGTTCTTC
CDR3 protein: CASLFQPGPYNEQFF

J gene: TRBJ2-7
D gene: TRBD1
clone size: .
V gene: TRBV5-5
CDR3 DNA: TGTGCCAGCAGCCTCATACCGGGACAGGGGACCCACGAGCAGTACTTC
CDR3 protein: CASSLIPGQGTHEQYF

J gene: TRBJ2-5
D gene: .
clone size: .
V gene: TRBV5-8
CDR3 DNA: TGTGCCAGCAGCTTGCCACAGCAAGAGACCCAGTACTTC
CDR3 protein: CASSLPQQETQYF

J gene: TRBJ1-3
D gene: .
clone size: .
V gene: TRBV25-1
CDR3 DNA: TGTGCCAGCAGTGAATACGGGGGGCCGATGGGGTCTGGAAACACCATATATTTT
CDR3 protein: CASSEYGGPMGSGNTIYF

J gene: TRBJ2-5
D gene: TRBD2
clone size: .
V gene: TRBV7-6
CDR3 DNA: TGTGCCAGCAGCTTAGAGACCCCGGGACTAGCGGGGATCCAAGAGACCCAGTACTTC
CDR3 protein: CASSLETPGLAGIQETQYF

J gene: TRBJ2-1
D gene: .
clone size: .
V gene: TRBV4-2
CDR3 DNA: TGTGCCAGCAGCCAAGAAGGGGAGACAGGCGAGCAGTTCTTC
CDR3 protein: CASSQEGETGEQFF

J gene: TRBJ1-4
D gene: .
clone size: .
V gene: TRBV7-6
CDR3 DNA: TGTGCCAGCAGCTTATCCGGAGATATGGGAAAACTGTTTTTT
CDR3 protein: CASSLSGDMGKLFF

J gene: TRBJ2-3
D gene: .
clone size: .
V gene: TRBV19
CDR3 DNA: TGTGCCAGTAGAGGCTTTTGGAGGACAGATACGCAGTATTTT
CDR3 protein: CASRGFWRTDTQYF

J gene: TRBJ2-3
D gene: .
clone size: .
V gene: TRBV3-1/TRBV3-2
CDR3 DNA: TGTGCCAGCAGCCAAGGGGCGGGGGCAGGGAGTACGCAGTATTTT
CDR3 protein: CASSQGAGAGSTQYF

J gene: TRBJ2-1
D gene: TRBD1
clone size: .
V gene: TRBV29-1
CDR3 DNA: TGCTGCTCGGGGACAGGGGGCGCGGATGAGCAGTTCTTC
CDR3 protein: CCSGTGGADEQFF

J gene: TRBJ2-2
D gene: .
clone size: few
V gene: TRBV7-9
CDR3 DNA: TGTGCCAGCAGTCTAGCCGGGGGGCGGAGCACCGGGGAGCTGTTTTTT
CDR3 protein: CASSLAGGRSTGELFF

J gene: TRBJ2-7
D gene: .
clone size: .
V gene: TRBV7-2
CDR3 DNA: TGTGCCAGCAGCTCAGGAAGAGAGCAGTACTTC
CDR3 protein: CASSSGREQYF

J gene: TRBJ1-3
D gene: .
clone size: .
V gene: TRBV3-1/TRBV3-2
CDR3 DNA: TGTGCCAGCAGCCAACGGACTCCCGGAGGGGACACCATATATTTT
CDR3 protein: CASSQRTPGGDTIYF

J gene: TRBJ2-2
D gene: TRBD1
clone size: .
V gene: TRBV7-6
CDR3 DNA: TGTGCCAGCAGCTCTCAACAGGGGTTTAGCACCGGGGAGCTGTTTTTT
CDR3 protein: CASSSQQGFSTGELFF

J gene: TRBJ1-1
D gene: .
clone size: once
V gene: TRBV19
CDR3 DNA: TGTGCCAGTAGTATTTCCTTACAGTTAATGAACACTGAAGCTTTCTTT
CDR3 protein: CASSISLQLMNTEAFF

J gene: TRBJ1-1
D gene: .
clone size: .
V gene: TRBV6-5
CDR3 DNA: TGTGCCAGCAGTTACATCCAGTGGGCCGCAGACACTGAAGCTTTCTTT
CDR3 protein: CASSYIQWAADTEAFF

J gene: TRBJ1-2
D gene: .
clone size: .
V gene: TRBV12-3/TRBV12-4
CDR3 DNA: TGTGCCAGCAGTCAGGACACGGTCTATGGCTACACCTTC
CDR3 protein: CASSQDTVYGYTF

J gene: TRBJ2-1
D gene: TRBD1
clone size: .
V gene: TRBV27
CDR3 DNA: TGTGCCAGCAGTTCCATTTCCTCCGACAGGGGACGTCCATGGGAGCAGTTCTTC
CDR3 protein: CASSSISSDRGRPWEQFF

J gene: TRBJ1-1
D gene: .
clone size: .
V gene: TRBV2
CDR3 DNA: TGTGCCAGCAGTGAGGGAGGCGGTTGGACTGAAGCTTTCTTT
CDR3 protein: CASSEGGGWTEAFF

J gene: TRBJ1-2
D gene: .
clone size: few
V gene: TRBV18
CDR3 DNA: TGTGCCAGCTCACTACAGGGATGGGGCTACACCTTC
CDR3 protein: CASSLQGWGYTF

J gene: TRBJ1-6
D gene: .
clone size: .
V gene: TRBV6-5
CDR3 DNA: TGTGCCAGCACCCGGGACCCCGGGGGTTCACCCCTCCACTTT
CDR3 protein: CASTRDPGGSPLHF

J gene: TRBJ2-3
D gene: TRBD1
clone size: .
V gene: TRBV6-6
CDR3 DNA: TGTGCCAGCAACAGACAGGGGGCGGCTAACACAGATACGCAGTATTTT
CDR3 protein: CASNRQGAANTDTQYF

J gene: TRBJ1-1
D gene: .
clone size: few
V gene: TRBV27
CDR3 DNA: TGTGCCAGCACCGGAGGGAACACTGAAGCTTTCTTT
CDR3 protein: CASTGGNTEAFF

J gene: TRBJ2-2
D gene: TRBD1
clone size: .
V gene: TRBV5-1
CDR3 DNA: TGCGCCAGCAGCAGACAGGGTCGGGCCGGGGAGCTGTTTTTT
CDR3 protein: CASSRQGRAGELFF

J gene: TRBJ1-1
D gene: .
clone size: .
V gene: TRBV7-3
CDR3 DNA: TGTGCCAGCAGCTTAACTGGGCAGATGAACACTGAAGCTTTCTTT
CDR3 protein: CASSLTGQMNTEAFF

J gene: TRBJ2-5
D gene: TRBD2
clone size: .
V gene: TRBV30
CDR3 DNA: TGTGCCTGGAGGAGCGGGAGGGCCGTAGAGACCCAGTACTTC
CDR3 protein: CAWRSGRAVETQYF